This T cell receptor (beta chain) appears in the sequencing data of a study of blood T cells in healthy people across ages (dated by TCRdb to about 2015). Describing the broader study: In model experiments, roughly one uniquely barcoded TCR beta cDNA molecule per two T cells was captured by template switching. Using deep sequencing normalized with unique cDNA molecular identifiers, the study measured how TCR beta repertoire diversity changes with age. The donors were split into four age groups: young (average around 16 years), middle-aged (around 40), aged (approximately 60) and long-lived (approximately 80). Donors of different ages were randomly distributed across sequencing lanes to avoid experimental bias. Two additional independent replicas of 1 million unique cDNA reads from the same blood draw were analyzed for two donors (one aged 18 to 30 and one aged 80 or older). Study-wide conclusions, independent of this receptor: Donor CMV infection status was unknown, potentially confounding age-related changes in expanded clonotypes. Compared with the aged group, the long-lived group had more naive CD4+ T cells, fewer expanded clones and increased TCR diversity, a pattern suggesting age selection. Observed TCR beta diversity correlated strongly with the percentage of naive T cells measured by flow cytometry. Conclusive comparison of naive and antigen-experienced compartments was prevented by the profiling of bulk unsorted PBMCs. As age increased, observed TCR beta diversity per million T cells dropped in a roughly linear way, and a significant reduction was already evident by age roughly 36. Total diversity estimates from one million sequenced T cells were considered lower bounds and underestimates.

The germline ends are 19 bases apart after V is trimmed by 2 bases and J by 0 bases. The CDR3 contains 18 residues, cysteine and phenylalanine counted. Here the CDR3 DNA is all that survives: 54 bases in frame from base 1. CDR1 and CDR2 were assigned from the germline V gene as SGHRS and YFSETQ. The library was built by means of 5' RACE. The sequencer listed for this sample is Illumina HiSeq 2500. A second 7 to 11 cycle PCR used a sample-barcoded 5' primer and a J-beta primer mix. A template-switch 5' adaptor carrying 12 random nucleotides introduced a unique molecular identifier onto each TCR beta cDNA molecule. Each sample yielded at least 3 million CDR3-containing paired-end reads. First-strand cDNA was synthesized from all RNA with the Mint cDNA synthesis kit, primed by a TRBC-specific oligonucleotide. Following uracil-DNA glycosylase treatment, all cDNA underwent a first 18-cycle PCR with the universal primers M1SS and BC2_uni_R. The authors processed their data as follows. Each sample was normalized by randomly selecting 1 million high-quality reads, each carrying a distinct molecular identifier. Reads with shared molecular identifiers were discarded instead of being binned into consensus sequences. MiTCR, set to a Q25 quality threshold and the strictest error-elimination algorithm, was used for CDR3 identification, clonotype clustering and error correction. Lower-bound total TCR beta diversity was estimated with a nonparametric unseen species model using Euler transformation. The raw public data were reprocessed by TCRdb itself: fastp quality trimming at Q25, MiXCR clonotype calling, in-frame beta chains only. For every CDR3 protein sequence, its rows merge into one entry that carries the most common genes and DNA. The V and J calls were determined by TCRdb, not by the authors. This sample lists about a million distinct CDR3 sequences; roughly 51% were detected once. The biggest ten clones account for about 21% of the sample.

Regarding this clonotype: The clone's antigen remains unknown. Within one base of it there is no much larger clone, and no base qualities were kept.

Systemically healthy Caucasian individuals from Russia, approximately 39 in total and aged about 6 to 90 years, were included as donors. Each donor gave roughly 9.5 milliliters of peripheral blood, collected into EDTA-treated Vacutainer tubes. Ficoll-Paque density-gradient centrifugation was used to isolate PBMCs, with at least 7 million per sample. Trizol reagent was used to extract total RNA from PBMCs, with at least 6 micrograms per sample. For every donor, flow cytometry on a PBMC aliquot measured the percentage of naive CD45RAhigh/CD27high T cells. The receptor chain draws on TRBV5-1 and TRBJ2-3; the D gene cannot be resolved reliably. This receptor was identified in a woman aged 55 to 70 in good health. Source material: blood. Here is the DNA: TGCGCCAGCAGCTTCACGCCTACTCCTAGAGGTAGCACAGATACGCAGTATTTT. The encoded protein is CASSFTPTPRGSTDTQYF.